This T cell receptor beta chain originates from a study of OX40 agonist ivuxolimab in advanced cancers. TCRdb's table, derived via immunoSEQ multiplex PCR, lists solely in-frame clones and lacks some. Of over 75,000 clones in the sample, around 90% were seen once. The TCR comes from an adult with an advanced solid tumor such as melanoma, head and neck, liver or kidney cancer. The material was CD4+ or CD8+ T cells sorted from blood, obtained in a trial of the OX40 agonist ivuxolimab.

The CDR3 DNA reads TGTGCCAGCAGCATTTCCGGCGGCGGGAGGAGGGATACGCAGTATTTT. Amino acids: CASSISGGGRRDTQYF. V gene TRBV7-9 combines with J gene TRBJ2-3; 8 bases fit TRBD2. Germline assignment: CDR1 SEHNR and CDR2 FQNEAQ (reference sequence). V lost 5 bases and J lost 6; bases outside the gene matches: 13. CDR3 length equals 16 residues.